This T cell receptor beta chain derives from a study of OX40 agonist ivuxolimab in advanced cancers. Study as a whole: Ivuxolimab was administered intravenously to patients at 0.01 to 10 mg/kg every 2 weeks. Study results and caveats: The study found among the lowest clonal expansion in partial responders at 0.1-3.0 mg/kg.

Some clones are missing from TCRdb's copy, which holds only in-frame ones; the method was immunoSEQ multiplex PCR. There are 65,000 to 85,000 clones in the sample; roughly 87% occur only once, and approximately 0.2% lies in the top ten. In the case of this clone: Its antigen is currently unknown.

Blood was sampled at baseline, cycle 4 day 1, and cycle 7 day 1. The CDR3 is 16 residues long. Germline lookup yields CDR1 GTSNPN and CDR2 SVGIG (reference sequence). V lost 8 bases and J 1 base, leaving 20 bases between the germline ends. The clonotype comes from an adult with an advanced solid tumor such as melanoma, head and neck, liver or kidney cancer. The sequenced sample was CD4+ or CD8+ T cells sorted from blood, obtained in a trial of the OX40 agonist ivuxolimab. V gene TRBV30 combines with J gene TRBJ2-2; D is possibly TRBD1 or TRBD2 (5 bases each). The CDR3 DNA sequence: TGTGCCACGTCCGGGACCACGACCCTGAACACCGGGGAGCTGTTTTTT. It translates to CATSGTTTLNTGELFF.